The source of this T cell receptor (beta chain) is a study of cytomegalovirus exposure and HLA in healthy donors. 13 Jbeta primers and 60 Vbeta primers were used for the PCR. Sequenced by immunoSEQ multiplex PCR; TCRdb stores in-frame clones only, minus some. The sample carries more than 110,000 clones, about 75% recorded once. As to this clone: Its antigen is still unknown.

CDR1 is SGHRS and CDR2 is YFSETQ in the germline V gene. This CDR3 has 16 residues. J was trimmed by 0 bases and V by 5 bases; bases with no gene match: 9. Notes on the study in general: Cytomegalovirus-associated status was assigned to approximately 160 TCR beta chains. In terms of immune exposure information, only CMV serostatus was available.

The V and J genes are TRBV5-1 and TRBJ2-7, with 9 bases lining up with TRBD1. The sample consisted of PBMCs. The TCR comes from a man between 18 and 35 years old in good health and CMV-seronegative. The CDR3 coding sequence is TGCGCCAGCAGTTTTGGGACAGGGCGAGTCTCCTACGAGCAGTACTTC. Protein sequence: CASSFGTGRVSYEQYF.